One T cell receptor (beta chain) is described in this entry. What it binds is unknown. The CDR3 is 15 residues long. Germline values: CDR1 SGHNT, CDR2 YYREEE (reference sequence). With 1 base clipped from V and 3 bases from J, the junction kept 2 bases outside the gene matches. This specimen belongs to a study of beta chain features in type 1 diabetes. Study-level information: Patients shared similar age, gender and cell yields with healthy donors.

The study reverse transcribed the entire isolated RNA, so it sequenced expressed TCRB transcripts. Reads from naive, central memory and regulatory T cell samples averaged about 3.8 million. Clones were read by immunoSEQ multiplex PCR, and TCRdb kept only the in-frame ones, dropping some. The sample carries over 55,000 clones, approximately 52% recorded once. Study-wide findings and caveats: Patients' naive, central memory and regulatory TCRB repertoires appeared more alike than those of healthy donors. Shorter templates might be favored by PCR, and equally so in patients and in controls. There was a moderate but significant shortening of TCRB CDR3s in all four CD4+ subsets of Type 1 diabetes patients.

This chain connects TRBV5-4 to TRBJ2-1; 9 bases fit TRBD1. The material sequenced was Tregs from blood. The TCR comes from a woman aged 40 to 49 with type 1 diabetes. CDR3 sequence reads: CASSLRGQGYNEQFF. The CDR3 DNA is TGTGCCAGCAGCTTGAGGGGACAGGGCTACAATGAGCAGTTCTTC.